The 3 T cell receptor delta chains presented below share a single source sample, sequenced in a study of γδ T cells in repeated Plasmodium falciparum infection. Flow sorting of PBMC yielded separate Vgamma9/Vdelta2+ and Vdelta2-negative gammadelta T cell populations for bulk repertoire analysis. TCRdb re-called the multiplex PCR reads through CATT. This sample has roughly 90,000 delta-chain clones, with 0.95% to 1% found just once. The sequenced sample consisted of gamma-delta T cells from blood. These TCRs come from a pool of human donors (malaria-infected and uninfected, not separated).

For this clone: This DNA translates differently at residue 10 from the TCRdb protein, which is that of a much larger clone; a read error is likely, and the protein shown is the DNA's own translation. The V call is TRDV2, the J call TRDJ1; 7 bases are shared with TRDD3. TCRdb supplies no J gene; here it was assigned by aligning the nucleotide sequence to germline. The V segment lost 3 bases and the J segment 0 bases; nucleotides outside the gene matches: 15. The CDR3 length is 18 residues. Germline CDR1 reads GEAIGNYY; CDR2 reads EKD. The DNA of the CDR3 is TGTGCCTGTGACGCCATTAATACTGGGGACCTGTACACCGATAAACTCATCTTT. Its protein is CACDAINTGDLYTDKLIF.

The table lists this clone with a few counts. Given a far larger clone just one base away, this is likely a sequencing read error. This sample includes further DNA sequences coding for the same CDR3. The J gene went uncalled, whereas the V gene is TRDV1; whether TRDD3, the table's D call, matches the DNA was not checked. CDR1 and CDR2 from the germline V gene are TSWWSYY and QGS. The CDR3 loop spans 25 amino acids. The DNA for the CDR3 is TGTGCTCTTGGGGAACTAGTAGGGATGTACCGACACGCCCCAGTACTGGGGGATACTACCGATAAGCTCATCTTT. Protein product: CALGELVGMYRHAPVLGDTTDKLIF.

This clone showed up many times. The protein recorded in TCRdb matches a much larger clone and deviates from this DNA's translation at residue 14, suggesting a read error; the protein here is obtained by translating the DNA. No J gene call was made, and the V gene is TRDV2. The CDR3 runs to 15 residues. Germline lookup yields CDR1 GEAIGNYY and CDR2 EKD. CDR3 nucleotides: TGTGCCTGTGACACCGTCGGAGCGCTCACCGATAAACTCACCTTT. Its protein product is CACDTVGALTDKLTF.